This TCR beta chain was recovered during a study of blood T cells in healthy people across ages. As for the study in general: There was about one barcoded beta molecule captured by template switching per two T cells.

Per the germline V gene, CDR1 is LGHDT and CDR2 is YNNKEL (reference sequence). After removal of 1 base from V and 1 base from J, the junction contained 15 bases not matched to a gene. CDR3 length: 20 amino acids. PCR was performed a second time for about 6 to 12 cycles using a sample-barcoded 5' primer and a J-beta primer mix. TCRdb redid the calling of the 5' RACE reads with MiXCR, one entry per CDR3 protein. The repertoire holds about 580,000 distinct CDR3 sequences, 45% to 55% seen once, with around 23% in the top ten. Specimen: blood. This receptor was identified in a man older than 75 in good health. This chain connects TRBV3-1 to TRBJ2-5; 10 bases map to TRBD1. The CDR3 DNA reads as TGTGCCAGCAGCCAAGTAGGGACAGGGGAAATCGAACCCACCCAAGAGACCCAGTACTTC. Its protein is CASSQVGTGEIEPTQETQYF.